Described below is a single T cell receptor beta chain sequence and its context. Only in-frame clones appear in the TCRdb table, and some are missing; sequencing was by immunoSEQ multiplex PCR. Here the sample spans hundreds of thousands of clones, about 86% being singletons. The length of the CDR3 is 13 residues. V gave up 3 bases and J gave up 1 base; unmatched junction bases: 1. CDR1 and CDR2 (germline): SQVTM, ANQGSEA. The record originates from a study of blood T cell repertoires in COVID-19. Study at large: Nucleic acid was either cDNA or gDNA, and it came from T cells, B-cell-depleted T cells, or PBMCs.

The sequenced sample consisted of peripheral blood. The TCR sequence derives from an older man with acute or convalescent COVID-19. The rearrangement uses TRBV29-1 and TRBJ2-5; 8 positions agree with TRBD1. CDR3 amino acids: CSVDTGGQETQYF. The CDR3 region has the DNA TGCAGCGTTGATACAGGGGGCCAAGAGACCCAGTACTTC.